Each of the 9 T cell receptor beta chains below was sequenced from the same sample in a study of response to subunit inactivated influenza vaccine. TCRdb reprocessed the RT-PCR reads via MiXCR and lists one record per CDR3 protein. The sample shows approximately 480,000 distinct CDR3 sequences, around 9.9% of them seen only once. The sample in question was PBMCs from blood, obtained about 40 days after vaccination. These receptors were taken from a man aged 50-60 years who received an inactivated influenza vaccine.

This clonotype has at least ten counts. The V call is TRBV20-1, the J call TRBJ2-2; D not certain. This CDR3 is built from 13 residues. Deletions cut 1 base from V and 4 bases from J, with 7 bases between. Per germline, CDR1 DFQATT and CDR2 SNEGSKA (reference sequence). CDR3 in amino acids: CSARAPSTGELFF. DNA of the CDR3: TGCAGTGCTAGAGCCCCCTCCACCGGGGAGCTGTTTTTT.

This clonotype was observed many times. This chain joins TRBV20-1 and TRBJ1-1; D possibly corresponds to TRBD1 (5 bases). The CDR3 has 12 residues. The germline V gene has CDR1 DFQATT and CDR2 SNEGSKA (reference sequence). CDR3 sequence (DNA): TGCAGCGGCTCACGTGGGGCTTACGAAGCTTTCTTT. Translation: CSGSRGAYEAFF.

This clonotype showed up many times. The chain is built from TRBV12-3 or TRBV12-4 and TRBJ2-2, with D hard to call. The CDR3 is made up of 14 amino acids. The V and J ends lost 7 bases and 1 base respectively, with 10 bases between them. The CDR3 loop reads CASKRTVNTGELFF. DNA of the CDR3: TGTGCCAGCAAACGGACCGTGAACACCGGGGAGCTGTTTTTT.

This clonotype was counted at least ten times. The chain combines TRBV12-3 or TRBV12-4 with TRBJ2-1; D call uncertain. This CDR3 spans 13 amino acids. V was clipped by 5 bases and J by 8 bases, with 13 bases between them. The CDR3 protein is CASSQTPRDEQFF. The DNA of the CDR3 is TGTGCCAGCAGTCAAACCCCCCGGGATGAGCAGTTCTTC.

This clonotype was picked up a small number of times. CDR3 sequence reads: CASSLVGRAGGRETQYF. DNA for the CDR3: TGTGCCAGCAGCTTAGTGGGTCGAGCGGGAGGTCGAGAGACCCAGTACTTC. This sequence joins TRBV7-2 and TRBJ2-5; 9 nucleotides line up with TRBD2. Germline V gene sequence: CDR1 SGHTA, CDR2 FQGNSA. The CDR3 loop spans 17 amino acids. The J segment lost 4 bases and the V segment lost 1 base, leaving 10 bases of the junction unmatched.

V gene TRBV6-2 or TRBV6-3 combines with J gene TRBJ2-7; 10 bases align to TRBD1. V shed 5 bases, J shed 0 bases, and the junction held 1 base outside the gene matches. The CDR3 loop spans 14 amino acids. Germline CDR1 and CDR2: MNHEY and SVGEGT. CDR3 sequence reads: CASSGQGDSYEQYF. The DNA for the CDR3 is TGTGCCAGCAGTGGACAGGGGGACTCCTACGAGCAGTACTTC.

The chain links TRBV3-1 to TRBJ2-2; D might be TRBD2 (5 bases). Germline V lookup: CDR1 LGHDT, CDR2 YNNKEL (reference sequence). V lost 0 bases, J lost 8 bases, and 10 bases lay in between. The CDR3 extends over 14 amino acids. The CDR3 region has the DNA TGTGCCAGCAGCCAAGAATGGACTGGAGGGGAGCTGTTTTTT. Amino acids: CASSQEWTGGELFF.

This chain joins TRBV28 and TRBJ2-5, with D possibly TRBD1 on 6 matching bases. Germline lookup yields CDR1 MDHEN and CDR2 SYDVKM. Trimming took 8 bases from V and 4 from J, leaving 14 bases between them. The CDR3 loop spans 13 amino acids. As DNA, the CDR3 is TGTGCCAGCTGCAAGGACAGAGGAGAGACCCAGTACTTC. This gives the protein CASCKDRGETQYF.

This clonotype has more than one count but fewer than ten. The chain couples TRBV5-1 to TRBJ2-7; D gene ambiguous. CDR3 length equals 13 residues. V was pared by 0 bases and J by 6 bases, with 10 bases between. Per germline, CDR1 SGHRS and CDR2 YFSETQ. The CDR3 DNA reads TGCGCCAGCAGCTTGGGACCTTCGGGCGAGCAGTACTTC. This sequence encodes CASSLGPSGEQYF.